The 8 T cell receptor beta chains reported below all come from one sample, sequenced in a study of CD8 T cells in ankylosing spondylitis. The study, taken as a whole, reports: Apparently characteristic of ankylosing spondylitis blood was a TCR beta motif (eight highly homologous variants).

Their target antigens are unknown. TCRdb analysed the 5' RACE reads with MiXCR anew, one entry per CDR3 protein. The sample yields 500,000 or so distinct CDR3 sequences, 5.3% seen once. The sequencing input was blood, either unsorted or a sorted T cell fraction (not recorded which). The receptors were sampled from a male donor with ankylosing spondylitis.

This clonotype was recorded many times. The chain employs TRBV20-1 and TRBJ2-1; 8 bases line up with TRBD2. This CDR3 has 13 amino acids. Trimming cost V 3 bases and J 7 bases; bases outside gene matches: 5. CDR1 is DFQATT and CDR2 is SNEGSKA in the germline V gene (reference sequence). CDR3 loop: CSARSGSLNEQFF. In nucleotides, the CDR3 is TGCAGTGCTAGGAGCGGGAGTCTAAATGAGCAGTTCTTC.

This clonotype occurred many times. V gene TRBV5-1 combines with J gene TRBJ2-3, with no clear D. The CDR3 extends over 16 amino acids. The germline V gene encodes CDR1 SGHRS and CDR2 YFSETQ. Trimming shortened V by 1 base and J by 0 bases, and 12 bases separated the two germline ends. Here the CDR3 DNA reads TGCGCCAGCAGCTTGCTCCCAGGCAGTAGCACAGATACGCAGTATTTT. This gives the protein CASSLLPGSSTDTQYF.

This clonotype showed up many times. V usage is TRBV25-1 and J usage is TRBJ2-1; no reliable D call. V was pared by 3 bases and J by 8 bases, with 8 bases between. This CDR3 has 12 residues. The germline gives CDR1 MGHDK, CDR2 SYGVNS. For the CDR3, the DNA is TGTGCCAGCAGTGAGTACGCAGATGAGCAGTTCTTC. As protein: CASSEYADEQFF.

This clonotype was detected only a few times. The CDR3 bases are TGCGCCAGCAGCTTGGCGCTAGCGGTCCTTACGGAGGGTACGCAGTATTTT. The encoded protein is CASSLALAVLTEGTQYF. V is TRBV5-1 and J is TRBJ2-3; 7 positions agree with TRBD2. The germline V gene has CDR1 SGHRS and CDR2 YFSETQ. V lost 0 bases to trimming and J lost 8 bases; unmatched junction nucleotides: 15. CDR3 length: 17 residues. Drawing the rest from reference TRBV5-1 and TRBJ2-3, the complete variable domain is KAGVTQTPRYLIKTRGQQVTLSCSPISGHRSVSWYQQTPGQGLQFLFEYFSETQRNKGNFPGRFSGRQFSNSRSEMNVSTLELGDSALYLCASSLALAVLTEGTQYFGPGTRLTVL.

This clonotype was counted ten times or more. This chain connects TRBV6-2 or TRBV6-3 to TRBJ2-7; possible D gene TRBD2, 6 bases. Per the germline V gene, CDR1 is MNHEY and CDR2 is SVGEGT. V gave up 5 bases and J gave up 1 base, with 12 bases separating them. CDR3 length equals 14 residues. This CDR3 is CASSPGSKSYEQYF. The CDR3 DNA is TGTGCCAGCAGTCCCGGGAGTAAGTCCTACGAGCAGTACTTC.

This clonotype was detected many times. V and J are TRBV29-1 and TRBJ2-5; D is possibly TRBD1 (6 bases). The germline CDR1 and CDR2 sequences are SQVTM and ANQGSEA. V shed 4 bases and J shed 2 bases, with 8 bases lying between them. This CDR3 has 12 residues. This CDR3 reads CSVVQGQETQYF. CDR3 DNA sequence: TGCAGCGTTGTACAGGGACAAGAGACCCAGTACTTC.

The rearrangement uses TRBV6-1 and TRBJ2-1; the D is unclear. Trimming shortened V by 5 bases and J by 4 bases, and 12 bases separated the two germline ends. The CDR3 length is 14 residues. Looked up from germline, CDR1 is MNHNS and CDR2 is SASEGT. The CDR3 loop reads CASSLKAGYNEQFF. CDR3 DNA sequence: TGTGCCAGCAGTCTGAAGGCCGGGTACAATGAGCAGTTCTTC.

This clonotype showed up many times. This chain connects TRBV2 to TRBJ2-7; D is uncertain. Trimming removed 6 bases from V and 3 bases from J, with 15 bases in between. The V gene's germline CDR1 is SNHLY and CDR2 FYNNEI. The CDR3 loop spans 14 amino acids. The CDR3 DNA follows: TGTGCCAGCAGGGGAACCGGGCGGTACTACGAGCAGTACTTC. This encodes CASRGTGRYYEQYF.